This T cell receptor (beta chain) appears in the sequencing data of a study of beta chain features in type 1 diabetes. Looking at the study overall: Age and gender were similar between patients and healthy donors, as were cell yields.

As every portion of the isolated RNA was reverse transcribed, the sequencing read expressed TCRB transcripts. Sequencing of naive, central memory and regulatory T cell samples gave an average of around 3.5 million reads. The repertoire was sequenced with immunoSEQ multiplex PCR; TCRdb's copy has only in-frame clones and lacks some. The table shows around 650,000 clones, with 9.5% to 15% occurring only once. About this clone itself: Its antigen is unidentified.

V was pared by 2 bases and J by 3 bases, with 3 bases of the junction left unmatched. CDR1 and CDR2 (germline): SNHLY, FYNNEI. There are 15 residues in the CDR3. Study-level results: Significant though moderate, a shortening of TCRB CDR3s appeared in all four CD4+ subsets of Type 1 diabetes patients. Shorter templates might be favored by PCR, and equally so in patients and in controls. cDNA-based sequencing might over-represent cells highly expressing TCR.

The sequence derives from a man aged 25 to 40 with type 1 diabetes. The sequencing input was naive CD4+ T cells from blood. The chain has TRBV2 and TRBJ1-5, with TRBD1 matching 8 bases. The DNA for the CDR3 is TGTGCCAGCAGTGAACAGGGGGCGGCCAATCAGCCCCAGCATTTT. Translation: CASSEQGAANQPQHF.